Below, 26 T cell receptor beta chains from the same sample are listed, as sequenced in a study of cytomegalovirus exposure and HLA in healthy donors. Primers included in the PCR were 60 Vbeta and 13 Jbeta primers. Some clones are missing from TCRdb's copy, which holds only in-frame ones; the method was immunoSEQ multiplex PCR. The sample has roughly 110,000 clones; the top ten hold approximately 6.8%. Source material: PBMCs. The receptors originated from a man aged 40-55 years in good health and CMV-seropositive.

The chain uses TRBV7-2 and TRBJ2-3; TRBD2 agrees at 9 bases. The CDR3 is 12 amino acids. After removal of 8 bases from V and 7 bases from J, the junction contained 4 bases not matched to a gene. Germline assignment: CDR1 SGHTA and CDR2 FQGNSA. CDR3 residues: CASWREGHTQYF. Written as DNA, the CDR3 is TGTGCCAGCTGGCGGGAGGGCCATACGCAGTATTTT.

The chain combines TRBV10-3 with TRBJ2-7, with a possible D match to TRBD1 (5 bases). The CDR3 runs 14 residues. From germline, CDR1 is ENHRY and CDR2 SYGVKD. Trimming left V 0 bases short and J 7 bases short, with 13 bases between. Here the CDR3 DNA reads TGTGCCATCAGTGAGTCGCTGGCAGGGCGGGAGCAGTACTTC. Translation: CAISESLAGREQYF.

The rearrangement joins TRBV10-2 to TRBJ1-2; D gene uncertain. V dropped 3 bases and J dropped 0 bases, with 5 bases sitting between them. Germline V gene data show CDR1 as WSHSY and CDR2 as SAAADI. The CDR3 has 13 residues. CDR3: CASSDSANYGYTF. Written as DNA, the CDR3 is TGCGCCAGCAGTGATTCAGCTAACTATGGCTACACCTTC.

DNA for the CDR3: TGTGCCACCAGCAACCCCTCAGGTAGCGGGAACGTCCCCTGCTACTTC. Translating it yields CATSNPSGSGNVPCYF. The chain is built from TRBV15 and TRBJ2-7; the match to TRBD2 covers 8 bases. The trim removed 4 bases at V and 13 bases at J, leaving 21 bases unmatched. In germline, CDR1 is LNHNV, CDR2 YYDKDF (reference sequence). The CDR3 has 16 residues.

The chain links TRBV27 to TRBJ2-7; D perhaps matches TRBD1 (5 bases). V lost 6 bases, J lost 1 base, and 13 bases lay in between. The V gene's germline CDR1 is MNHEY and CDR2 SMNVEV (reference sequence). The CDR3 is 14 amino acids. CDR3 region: CASRISTASYEQYF. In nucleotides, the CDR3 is TGTGCCAGCAGGATCTCGACAGCTTCCTACGAGCAGTACTTC.

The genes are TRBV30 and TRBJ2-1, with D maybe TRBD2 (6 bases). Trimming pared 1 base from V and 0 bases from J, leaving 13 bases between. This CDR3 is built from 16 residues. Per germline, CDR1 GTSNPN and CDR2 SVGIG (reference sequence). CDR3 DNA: TGTGCCTGGAGTGGGAACCGGGGGTACTCCTACAATGAGCAGTTCTTC. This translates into CAWSGNRGYSYNEQFF.

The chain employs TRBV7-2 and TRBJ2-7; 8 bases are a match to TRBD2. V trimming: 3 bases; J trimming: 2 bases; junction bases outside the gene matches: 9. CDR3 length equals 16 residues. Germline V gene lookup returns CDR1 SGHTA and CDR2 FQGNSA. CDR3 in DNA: TGTGCCAGCAGCTTGTCAATAGCGGGACCAACCTACGAGCAGTACTTC. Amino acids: CASSLSIAGPTYEQYF.

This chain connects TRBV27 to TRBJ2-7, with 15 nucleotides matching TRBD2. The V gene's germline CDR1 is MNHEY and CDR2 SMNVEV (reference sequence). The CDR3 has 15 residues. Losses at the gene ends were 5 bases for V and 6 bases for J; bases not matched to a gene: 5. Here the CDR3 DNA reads TGTGCCAGCAGTCCTGGACTAGCGGGAGGGTCCGAGCAGTACTTC. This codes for CASSPGLAGGSEQYF.

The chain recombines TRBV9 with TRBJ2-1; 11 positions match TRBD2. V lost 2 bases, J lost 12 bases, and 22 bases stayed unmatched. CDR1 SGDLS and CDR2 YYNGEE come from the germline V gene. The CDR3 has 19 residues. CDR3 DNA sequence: TGTGCCAGCAGCGTCGAGGGGGGACAGGGCCTAGCGGGGGGAAAGGGGCAGTTCTTC. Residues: CASSVEGGQGLAGGKGQFF. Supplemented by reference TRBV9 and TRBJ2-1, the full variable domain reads DSGVTQTPKHLITATGQRVTLRCSPRSGDLSVYWYQQSLDQGLQFLIQYYNGEERAKGNILERFSAQQFPDLHSELNLSSLELGDSALYFCASSVEGGQGLAGGKGQFFGPGTRLTVL.

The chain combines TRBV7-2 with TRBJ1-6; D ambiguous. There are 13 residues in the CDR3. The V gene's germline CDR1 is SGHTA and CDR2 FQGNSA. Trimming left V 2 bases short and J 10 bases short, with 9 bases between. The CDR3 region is CASSLSVLSPLHF. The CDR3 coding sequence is TGTGCCAGCAGCTTAAGCGTCCTCTCACCCCTCCACTTT.

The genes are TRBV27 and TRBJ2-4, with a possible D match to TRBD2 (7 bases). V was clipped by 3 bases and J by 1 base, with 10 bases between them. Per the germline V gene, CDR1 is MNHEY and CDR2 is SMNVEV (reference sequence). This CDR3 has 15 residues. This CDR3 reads CASSLGGAAKNIQYF. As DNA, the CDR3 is TGTGCCAGCAGTTTGGGGGGGGCGGCCAAAAACATTCAGTACTTC.

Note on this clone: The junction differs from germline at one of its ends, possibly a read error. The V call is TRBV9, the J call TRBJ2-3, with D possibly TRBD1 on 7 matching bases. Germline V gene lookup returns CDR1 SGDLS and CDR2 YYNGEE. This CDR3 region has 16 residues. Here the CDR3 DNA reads TGTGCCGGCAGCGTAGAGAGGGCGGGACAGTCAGATACGCAGTATTTT. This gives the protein CAGSVERAGQSDTQYF.

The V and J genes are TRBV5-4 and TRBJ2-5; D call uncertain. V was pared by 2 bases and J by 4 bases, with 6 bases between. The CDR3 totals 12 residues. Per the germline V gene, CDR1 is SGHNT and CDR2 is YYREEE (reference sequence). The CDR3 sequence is CASSLQRETQYF. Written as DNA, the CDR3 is TGTGCCAGCAGCTTACAACGAGAGACCCAGTACTTC.

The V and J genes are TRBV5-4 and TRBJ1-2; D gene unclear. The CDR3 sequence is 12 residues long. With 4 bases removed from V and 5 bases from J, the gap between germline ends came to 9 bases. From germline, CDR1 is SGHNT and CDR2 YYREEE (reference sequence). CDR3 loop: CASSQPGYGYTF. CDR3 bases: TGTGCCAGCAGCCAACCGGGGTATGGCTACACCTTC.

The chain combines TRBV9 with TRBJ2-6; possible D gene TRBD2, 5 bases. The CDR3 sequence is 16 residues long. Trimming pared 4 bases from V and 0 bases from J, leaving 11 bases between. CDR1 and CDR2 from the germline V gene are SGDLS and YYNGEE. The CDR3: CASSPLGSSGANVLTF. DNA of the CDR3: TGTGCCAGCAGCCCGCTGGGGAGCTCTGGGGCCAACGTCCTGACTTTC. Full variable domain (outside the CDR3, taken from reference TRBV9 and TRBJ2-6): DSGVTQTPKHLITATGQRVTLRCSPRSGDLSVYWYQQSLDQGLQFLIQYYNGEERAKGNILERFSAQQFPDLHSELNLSSLELGDSALYFCASSPLGSSGANVLTFGAGSRLTVL.

DNA of the CDR3: TGCGCCAGCAGCTTGCAACAGCCCGGTAACAATGAGCAGTTCTTC. Translated, it gives CASSLQQPGNNEQFF. The chain links TRBV5-1 to TRBJ2-1; D ambiguous. Germline V lookup: CDR1 SGHRS, CDR2 YFSETQ. With 1 base removed from V and 5 bases from J, the gap between germline ends came to 13 bases. This CDR3 contains 15 residues. The variable domain in full, completed from reference TRBV5-1 and TRBJ2-1, reads KAGVTQTPRYLIKTRGQQVTLSCSPISGHRSVSWYQQTPGQGLQFLFEYFSETQRNKGNFPGRFSGRQFSNSRSEMNVSTLELGDSALYLCASSLQQPGNNEQFFGPGTRLTVL.

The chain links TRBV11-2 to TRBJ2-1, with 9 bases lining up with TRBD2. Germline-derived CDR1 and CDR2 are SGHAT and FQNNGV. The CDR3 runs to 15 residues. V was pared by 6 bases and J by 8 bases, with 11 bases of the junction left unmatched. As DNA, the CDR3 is TGTGCCAGCAGTCCCACGGGGCGGGAGGGCGATGAGCAGTTCTTC. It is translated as CASSPTGREGDEQFF.

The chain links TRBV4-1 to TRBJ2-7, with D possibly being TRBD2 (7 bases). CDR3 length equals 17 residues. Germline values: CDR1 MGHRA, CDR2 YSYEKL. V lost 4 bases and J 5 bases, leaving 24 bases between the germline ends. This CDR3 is CASSLKMTGLGSDEQYF. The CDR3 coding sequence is TGCGCCAGCAGCCTCAAGATGACAGGACTAGGGTCTGACGAGCAGTACTTC.

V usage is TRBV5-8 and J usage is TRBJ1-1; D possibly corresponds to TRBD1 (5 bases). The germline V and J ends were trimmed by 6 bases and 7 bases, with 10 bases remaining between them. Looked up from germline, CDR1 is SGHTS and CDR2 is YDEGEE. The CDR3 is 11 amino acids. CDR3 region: CASIREVEAFF. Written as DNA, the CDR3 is TGTGCCAGCATCAGGGAAGTTGAAGCTTTCTTT.

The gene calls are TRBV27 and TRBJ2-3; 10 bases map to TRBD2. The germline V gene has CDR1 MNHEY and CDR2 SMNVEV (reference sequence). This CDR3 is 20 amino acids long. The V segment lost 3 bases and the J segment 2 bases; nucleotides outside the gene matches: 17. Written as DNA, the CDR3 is TGTGCCAGCAGTTTCCTACTAGCGGGACAACTCCAATATACCACAGATACGCAGTATTTT. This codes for CASSFLLAGQLQYTTDTQYF.

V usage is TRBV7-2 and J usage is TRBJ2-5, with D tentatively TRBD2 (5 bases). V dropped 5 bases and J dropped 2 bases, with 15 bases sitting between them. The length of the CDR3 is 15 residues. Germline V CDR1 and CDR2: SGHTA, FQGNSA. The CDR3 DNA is TGTGCCAGCAGCCTTAAGCGGAACCTACAAGAGACCCAGTACTTC. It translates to CASSLKRNLQETQYF.

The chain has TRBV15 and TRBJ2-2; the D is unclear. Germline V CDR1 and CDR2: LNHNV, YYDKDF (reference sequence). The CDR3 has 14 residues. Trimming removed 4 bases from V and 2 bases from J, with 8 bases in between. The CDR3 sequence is CATSKTANTGELFF. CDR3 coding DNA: TGTGCCACCAGCAAAACAGCTAACACCGGGGAGCTGTTTTTT. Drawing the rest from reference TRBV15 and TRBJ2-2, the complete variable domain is DAMVIQNPRYQVTQFGKPVTLSCSQTLNHNVMYWYQQKSSQAPKLLFHYYDKDFNNEADTPDNFQSRRPNTSFCFLDIRSPGLGDTAMYLCATSKTANTGELFFGEGSRLTVL.

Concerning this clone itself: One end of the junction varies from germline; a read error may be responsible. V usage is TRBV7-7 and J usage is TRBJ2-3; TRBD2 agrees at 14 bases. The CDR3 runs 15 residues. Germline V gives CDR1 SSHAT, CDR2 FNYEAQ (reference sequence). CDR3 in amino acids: CASSAGLAGVDTQYF. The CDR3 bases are TGTGCTAGCAGCGCGGGACTAGCGGGAGTGGATACGCAGTATTTT. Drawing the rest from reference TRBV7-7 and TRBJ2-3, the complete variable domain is GAGVSQSPRYKVTKRGQDVTLRCDPISSHATLYWYQQALGQGPEFLTYFNYEAQPDKSGLPSDRFSAERPEGSISTLTIQRTEQRDSAMYRCASSAGLAGVDTQYFGPGTRLTVL.

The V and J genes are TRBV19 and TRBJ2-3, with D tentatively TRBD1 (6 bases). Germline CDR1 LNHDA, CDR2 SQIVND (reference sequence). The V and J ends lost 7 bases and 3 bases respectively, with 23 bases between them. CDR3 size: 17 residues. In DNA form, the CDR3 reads TGTGCCAGTACCCAACAGCCGGACAGTAGGAGGACAGATACGCAGTATTTT. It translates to CASTQQPDSRRTDTQYF.

The CDR3 loop is CASSSSGGRVLYNEQFF. Written as DNA, the CDR3 is TGTGCCAGCAGCTCGTCTGGCGGGAGGGTCCTATACAATGAGCAGTTCTTC. The rearrangement links TRBV5-5 to TRBJ2-1, with 9 bases aligning to TRBD2. CDR1 is SGHKS and CDR2 is YYEKEE in the germline V gene (reference sequence). Trimming removed 3 bases from V and 4 bases from J; junction bases left unmatched: 11. The CDR3 loop spans 17 amino acids.

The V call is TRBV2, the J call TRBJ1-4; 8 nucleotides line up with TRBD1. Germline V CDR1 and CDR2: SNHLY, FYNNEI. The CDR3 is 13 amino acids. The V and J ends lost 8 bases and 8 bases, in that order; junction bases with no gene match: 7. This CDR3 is CASHRDRLEKLFF. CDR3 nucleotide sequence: TGTGCCAGCCACCGGGACAGGCTAGAAAAACTGTTTTTT.